The clone carrying this T cell receptor (beta chain) occurred a few times. The sample is drawn from a study of identical twins. Using its own MiXCR run on the 5' RACE reads, TCRdb lists one record per CDR3 protein. The sample holds a few hundred thousand distinct CDR3 sequences, just under 10% seen once. The same sample was also used in a study of yellow fever vaccine responses in identical twins.

Sequenced sample: PBMCs. The sequence was collected from a woman aged 18 to 35 in good health.

The DNA of the CDR3 is TGTGCCAGCAGTTTACTGGTTAACTATGGCTACACCTTC. Translating gives CASSLLVNYGYTF. V gene TRBV12-3 or TRBV12-4 combines with J gene TRBJ1-2, with unresolved D. This CDR3 is built from 13 residues. V gave up 2 bases and J gave up 1 base, with 5 bases separating them.